The source of this TCR beta chain is a study of blood T cell repertoires in COVID-19 (TCRdb year 2020). Context from the whole study: Collaborator samples came from the United States, Italy and Spain and covered acute and convalescent phases of COVID-19. The material from the prospective study consisted of cDNA or gDNA derived from T cells, B-cell-depleted T cells, or PBMCs. The dataset comprised deeply sampled blood TCRbeta repertoires from subjects exposed to, actively infected with, or recovered from COVID-19. The repertoires were made available in a free public database intended to serve as a resource for research on the immune response to SARS-CoV-2. The samples were drawn from two sources: the first 160 participants of the ongoing ImmuneRACE study, and over 1,000 subjects contributed by 6 global collaborators. Sample metadata almost always included a de-identified subject ID, COVID-19 status, age in years and sex. Where available, HLA class I and class II types were taken from metadata supplied by the sample provider and were not determined by assay-based typing. Study-wide conclusions, independent of this receptor: The amount of clinical and demographic metadata varied by source and participant and was provided uncurated.

TCRbeta CDR3 regions were amplified from genomic DNA by means of the immunoSEQ Assay, a bias-controlled multiplex PCR. The paper's processing steps were these. Within the assay, amplification of reference gene primers was used to estimate how many nucleated cells each sample contained. To quantify the absolute abundance of each unique TCRbeta CDR3 rearrangement, sequence reads were collapsed and filtered. Productive Simpson clonality was computed per sample as the square root of Simpson's diversity index over productive rearrangements. Held by TCRdb, this immuneACCESS table contains in-frame sequences only and omits some clones. Under half of the omission traces to an unresolved V gene where checked; the cause of the rest is unknown. V and J calls and clone size are those listed in that table; D and trimming were worked out from the DNA. The table for this sample lists about 250,000 clones; roughly 89% of them were counted only once. The top ten clones comprise less than 2% of the sample.

Another Seattle source contributed samples from volunteer blood donors who had recovered from COVID-19. Each collaborating institution followed its own protocols to collect whole blood in K2EDTA tubes. For TCRbeta analysis, collaborator samples were shipped as frozen whole blood, as isolated PBMCs, or as DNA extracted from either sample type. Sequences KGHSH (CDR1) and LQKENI (CDR2) are obtained from the germline V gene. The V and J ends are trimmed by 6 bases and 8 bases, leaving 5 bases between them. The CDR3 goes from the cysteine to the phenylalanine over 10 residues. Only CDR3 DNA is held: 30 bases, read in frame from base 1. Comments on this clone: What this receptor recognizes is not known. Base qualities are not provided; no much larger clone lies one nucleotide away.

The sequence links TRBV18 to TRBJ1-3, with the identity of the D gene unclear. The sequenced sample was peripheral blood. The sequence derives from a woman aged 40-49 years who had recovered from COVID-19. The DNA reads TGTGCCAGCTCCGGGGACACCATATATTTT. It is translated as CASSGDTIYF.